This note documents a single T cell receptor (beta chain) sequence. The data are from a study of blood T cells in healthy people across ages. Next came a second PCR, run for about 6 to 12 cycles, which used a sample-barcoded 5' primer along with a J-beta primer mix. All cDNA molecules were each tagged by a template-switch adaptor with 12 random nucleotides. One entry per CDR3 protein results from TCRdb running MiXCR on the 5' RACE reads. Found here are 920,000 or so distinct CDR3 sequences, 35% to 55% of them singletons; the top ten hold 18%. This CDR3 spans 16 amino acids. The rearrangement links TRBV21-1 to TRBJ2-4. TRBV21-1 is designated a pseudogene. The sequenced sample consisted of blood. This receptor was identified in a woman aged 60 to 75 in good health. The DNA of the CDR3 is TGTGCCAGCAGCAAACTCGCAGCCCTAGCCAAAAACATTCAGTACTTC. It is translated as CASSKLAALAKNIQYF.